This T cell receptor (beta chain) stems from a study of cytomegalovirus exposure and HLA in healthy donors. The germline CDR1 and CDR2 sequences are SEHNR and FQNEAQ (reference sequence). The CDR3 runs 16 residues. J gave up 2 bases and V 5 bases, and 10 bases lay outside the gene matches. Study-level points and caveats: Rare sequences made up most TCRs, while some public TCRs were found in many donors. It was reported that TCR beta sequences correctly inferred the HLA-A and HLA-B alleles for most subjects. TRBV6-2, TRBV6-3 and some other V segments were excluded as indistinguishable.

Comment on this clone: Its antigen is not identified.

The PCR had 60 Vbeta and 13 Jbeta primers. Some clones are missing from TCRdb's copy, which holds only in-frame ones; the method was immunoSEQ multiplex PCR. Here the sample spans about 160,000 clones, roughly 80% being singletons. The TCR originated in a man aged 50-60 years in good health and CMV-seropositive. Input material: PBMCs. The V and J genes are TRBV7-9 and TRBJ2-5, with 8 bases matching TRBD2. DNA for the CDR3: TGTGCCAGCAGCCTGACGAGCGGGGGAACACAAGAGACCCAGTACTTC. Protein product: CASSLTSGGTQETQYF.